These 3 T cell receptor beta chains were all obtained from the same sample, sequenced in a study of molecular identifiers for immune sequencing clone quantification. A single record per CDR3 protein comes from TCRdb applying MiXCR to the PCR reads. The sample holds hundreds of thousands of distinct CDR3 sequences, roughly 25% seen once. The source material was naive CD8+ T cells from blood, with Jurkat cell RNA spiked in. Indicated subset: FACS-sorted CD8+CD4-CCR7+CD45RA+ naive T cells. The source is a human donor in good health. Some libraries in this study had Jurkat cell RNA spiked in.

The table lists this clonotype with a few counts. The J gene is TRBJ2-1, the V gene TRBV11-2; TRBD1 might be the D (6 bases). From germline, CDR1 is SGHAT and CDR2 FQNNGV. Trimming removed 5 bases from V and 7 bases from J, with 18 bases in between. The length of the CDR3 is 15 residues. Here the CDR3 DNA reads TGTGCCAGCAGCCCTACCGGGACACCTTCAAATGAGCAGTTCTTC. The encoded protein is CASSPTGTPSNEQFF.

The chain carries TRBV6-5 and TRBJ2-5; possible D gene TRBD1, 6 bases. Deletions cut 2 bases from V and 1 base from J, with 17 bases between. Germline V lookup: CDR1 MNHEY, CDR2 SVGAGI. The CDR3 loop spans 17 amino acids. The CDR3, as DNA: TGTGCCAGCAGTTACCAGGGGATTTCTTGGGGCCAAGAGACCCAGTACTTC. The encoded protein is CASSYQGISWGQETQYF.

The chain couples TRBV20-1 to TRBJ2-5; 9 bases align to TRBD1. Trimming removed 6 bases from V and 7 bases from J; junction bases left unmatched: 9. Germline V gives CDR1 DFQATT, CDR2 SNEGSKA (reference sequence). The CDR3 totals 13 residues. CDR3 residues: CSAKPGQGWTQYF. In DNA, the CDR3 is TGCAGTGCGAAGCCGGGACAGGGATGGACCCAGTACTTC.